The rows below give T cell receptor beta chains drawn from one sample of a study of cytomegalovirus exposure and HLA in healthy donors. Libraries were prepared by immunoSEQ multiplex PCR; TCRdb keeps only in-frame clonotypes and omits some of them. The sample contains 70,000 to 95,000 clones, roughly 58% of which appear only once. Sequenced: PBMCs. Source of these receptors: a woman in her 30s in good health and CMV-seropositive. Each CDR3 is given with its conserved first and last residue. The D gene is left open where the match is weak. Some rows mark clone size as missing; the rest say once, few, many or name a class of expanded clone.

d_call clone_size j_call v_call cdr3_aa cdr3_nt
TRBD1 . TRBJ2-5 TRBV6-5 CASRTGQGGVETQYF TGTGCCAGCAGAACGGGACAGGGTGGAGTAGAGACCCAGTACTTC
. . TRBJ1-5 TRBV5-4 CASSSGGDQPQHF TGTGCCAGCAGCTCCGGAGGGGATCAGCCCCAGCATTTT
. once TRBJ1-6 TRBV11-2 CASSLDPTGWNSPLHF TGTGCCAGCAGCTTAGATCCAACAGGGTGGAATTCACCCCTCCACTTT
TRBD1 . TRBJ2-7 TRBV28 CASRFGDRGAGEQYF TGTGCCAGCAGATTTGGGGACAGGGGAGCAGGGGAGCAGTACTTC
. . TRBJ2-3 TRBV2 CASSERASGTDTQYF TGTGCCAGCAGTGAAAGGGCTAGCGGCACAGATACGCAGTATTTT
. . TRBJ2-7 TRBV28 CASKAQAWPYEQYF TGTGCCAGCAAGGCCCAGGCCTGGCCCTACGAGCAGTACTTC
TRBD2 . TRBJ2-5 TRBV7-2 CASSLLASGGAGQETQYF TGTGCCAGCAGCTTATTGGCTAGCGGGGGGGCCGGCCAAGAGACCCAGTACTTC
TRBD2 . TRBJ2-3 TRBV13 CASSFAVSGANTDTQYF TGTGCCAGCAGCTTCGCGGTTAGCGGGGCAAACACAGATACGCAGTATTTT
. once TRBJ2-3 TRBV19 CASSIDRQIDTQYF TGTGCCAGTAGTATAGATCGACAGATAGATACGCAGTATTTT
. . TRBJ1-5 TRBV7-9 CSSSSAGQGNNQPQHF TGTTCCAGCAGCTCGGCTGGCCAGGGGAACAATCAGCCCCAGCATTTT
. . TRBJ2-3 TRBV9 CASSTKGQTFLTDTQYF TGTGCCAGCAGCACCAAAGGACAGACTTTTCTCACAGATACGCAGTATTTT
TRBD1 few TRBJ1-4 TRBV5-1 CASSSGQGWEKLFF TGCGCCAGCAGCTCGGGACAGGGATGGGAAAAACTGTTTTTT
. . TRBJ2-7 TRBV19 CASSSGTVAGYEQYF TGTGCCAGTAGTAGTGGGACAGTCGCGGGGTACGAGCAGTACTTC
. . TRBJ2-1 TRBV9 CASSATGHNEQFF TGTGCCAGCAGCGCCACAGGGCACAATGAGCAGTTCTTC
TRBD2 . TRBJ2-5 TRBV11-2 CASSTLNLAGGPRETQYF TGTGCCAGCAGCACCCTTAATCTAGCGGGGGGGCCTCGGGAGACCCAGTACTTC
TRBD1 few TRBJ2-4 TRBV7-6 CASSLGRQGQGIQYF TGTGCCAGCAGCTTAGGCCGACAGGGTCAGGGCATTCAGTACTTC
. . TRBJ2-6 TRBV7-9 CASSLLPGFLSGANVLTF TGTGCCAGCAGTTTATTGCCGGGTTTTTTGTCTGGGGCCAACGTCCTGACTTTC
TRBD1 . TRBJ2-3 TRBV7-2 CASSRDRDRDTQYF TGTGCCAGCAGCCGGGACAGGGATAGAGATACGCAGTATTTT
. . TRBJ2-5 TRBV7-3 CASSPGAASQETQYF TGTGCCAGCAGCCCAGGGGCCGCTAGCCAAGAGACCCAGTACTTC
TRBD2 . TRBJ2-5 TRBV7-7 CASSLGVSGARETQYF TGTGCTAGCAGCTTAGGGGTTAGCGGGGCGAGGGAGACCCAGTACTTC
TRBD1 . TRBJ1-4 TRBV5-6 CASSWGTGNEKLFF TGTGCCAGCAGCTGGGGGACAGGAAATGAAAAACTGTTTTTT
TRBD1 . TRBJ2-7 TRBV5-1 CASSQDRGYYEQYF TGCGCCAGCAGCCAGGACAGGGGGTACTACGAGCAGTACTTC
TRBD2 . TRBJ2-1 TRBV27 CASSGTSNEQFF TGTGCCAGCTCCGGGACTAGCAATGAGCAGTTCTTC
TRBD1 . TRBJ1-5 TRBV19 CASSIVSGGNQPQHF TGTGCCAGTAGTATAGTATCAGGGGGTAATCAGCCCCAGCATTTT
TRBD1 . TRBJ1-5 TRBV28 CASSFAHWDRGGMMGNQPQHF TGTGCCAGCAGTTTCGCTCACTGGGACAGGGGAGGGATGATGGGCAATCAGCCCCAGCATTTT
. . TRBJ1-4 TRBV28 CASSQGGNEKLFF TGTGCCAGCAGTCAGGGAGGGAATGAAAAACTGTTTTTT
. . TRBJ1-2 TRBV9 CASSVASGWNGYTF TGTGCCAGCAGCGTAGCCTCGGGTTGGAATGGCTACACCTTC
TRBD1 many TRBJ2-7 TRBV6-1 CASSEGTGGSYEQYF TGTGCCAGCAGTGAGGGGACAGGGGGCTCCTACGAGCAGTACTTC
. . TRBJ1-2 TRBV4-3 CASSQKGGGYTF TGCGCCAGCAGCCAAAAGGGGGGGGGCTACACCTTC
. few TRBJ1-1 TRBV7-9 CASSSTEFLNTEAFF TGTGCCAGCAGCTCGACAGAGTTTTTGAACACTGAAGCTTTCTTT
. . TRBJ2-5 TRBV19 CASSLPEGTQYF TGTGCCAGTAGTCTACCCGAGGGGACCCAGTACTTC
TRBD1 . TRBJ2-1 TRBV5-1 CASSLGAGRGQRGEQFF TGCGCCAGCAGCTTGGGAGCGGGCAGGGGGCAACGCGGTGAGCAGTTCTTC
. . TRBJ1-2 TRBV6-6 CASTPPGGNYGYTF TGTGCCAGCACCCCCCCGGGGGGTAACTATGGCTACACCTTC
TRBD2 few TRBJ2-2 TRBV9 CASSVSGGYTGELFF TGTGCCAGCAGCGTAAGCGGGGGGTATACCGGGGAGCTGTTTTTT
. . TRBJ1-2 TRBV4-2 CASSSTNYGYPF TGTGCCAGCAGCTCAACTAACTATGGCTACCCCTTC
TRBD1 . TRBJ1-1 TRBV5-4 CASSLVGTVNTEAFF TGTGCCAGCAGCTTGGTTGGGACAGTGAACACTGAAGCTTTCTTT
. . TRBJ1-2 TRBV6-1 CSSSENRSGYTF TGTTCCAGCAGTGAAAATAGGAGTGGCTACACCTTC
. . TRBJ1-2 TRBV20-1 CSAHMTWGYTF TGCAGTGCTCATATGACTTGGGGCTACACCTTC
. . TRBJ1-2 TRBV9 CASSVSSSSYGYTF TGTGCCAGCAGCGTATCCTCCTCTAGCTATGGCTACACCTTC
TRBD2 few TRBJ2-1 TRBV11-2 CASSLGGLAGGYNEQFF TGTGCCAGCAGCTTAGGGGGACTAGCGGGGGGGTACAATGAGCAGTTCTTC
. . TRBJ2-7 TRBV5-6 CASSDLLRGGADEQYF TGTGCCAGCAGCGACCTTCTAAGAGGGGGTGCCGACGAGCAGTACTTC
. . TRBJ1-5 TRBV19 CASTHNRVGSNQPQHF TGTGCCAGTACCCACAACAGGGTTGGGTCCAATCAGCCCCAGCATTTT
. few TRBJ1-2 TRBV5-5 CASSSRQEVIYGYTF TGTGCCAGCAGCTCTAGACAGGAAGTAATCTATGGCTACACCTTC
TRBD2 . TRBJ2-2 TRBV30 CAWSGVAGGTGELFF TGTGCCTGGAGTGGGGTAGCGGGGGGGACCGGGGAGCTGTTTTTT
. . TRBJ2-7 TRBV18 CASSPRGETYEQYF TGTGCCAGCTCACCCCGAGGAGAGACCTACGAGCAGTACTTC
. few TRBJ2-5 TRBV11-2 CASRKTGVVETQYF TGTGCCAGCAGGAAGACGGGGGTAGTAGAGACCCAGTACTTC
TRBD2 few TRBJ2-5 TRBV2 CASSKTSGGFETQYF TGTGCCAGCAGTAAGACTAGCGGGGGCTTTGAGACCCAGTACTTC
TRBD1 . TRBJ2-1 TRBV5-1 CASETGIDYNEQFF TGCGCCAGCGAGACAGGGATCGACTACAATGAGCAGTTCTTC
TRBD2 . TRBJ2-1 TRBV28 CASSSSGGANEQFF TGTGCCAGCAGTTCTAGCGGGGGGGCCAATGAGCAGTTCTTC
. . TRBJ1-4 TRBV28 CASRRGNEKLFF TGTGCCAGCAGGAGAGGAAATGAAAAACTGTTTTTT